Shown below are 14 T cell receptor beta chains from a single sample sequenced in a study of cytomegalovirus exposure and HLA in healthy donors. Both 60 Vbeta primers and 13 Jbeta primers went into the PCR. Repertoires were generated with immunoSEQ multiplex PCR, while TCRdb's copy carries only in-frame clones and drops some. The ten top clones account for approximately 2.6%, within a sample of more than 110,000 clones. The sequenced sample consisted of PBMCs. All receptors come from a man aged 35-49 years in good health and CMV-seronegative.

The chain joins TRBV5-1 to TRBJ1-4, with 7 positions matching TRBD1. Germline V gene data show CDR1 as SGHRS and CDR2 as YFSETQ. This CDR3 is built from 14 residues. V shed 3 bases and J 4 bases; nucleotides not matched to a gene: 3. The CDR3 spells CASSSGQINEKLFF. The CDR3 nucleotides are TGCGCCAGCAGCTCGGGACAGATTAATGAAAAACTGTTTTTT.

V gene TRBV7-2 combines with J gene TRBJ2-5; D might be TRBD2 (7 bases). The CDR3 consists of 14 residues. Between the trimmed V and J ends, which lost 3 bases and 1 base, there was a span of 9 bases. Per germline, CDR1 SGHTA and CDR2 FQGNSA. CDR3 loop: CASSFRGGQETQYF. CDR3 DNA: TGTGCCAGCAGCTTTAGGGGGGGCCAAGAGACCCAGTACTTC.

CDR3 coding DNA: TGTGCCAGCAGTACCCAGGGGGGCGGGAATAATTCACCCCTCCACTTT. Its translation: CASSTQGGGNNSPLHF. The chain couples TRBV6-6 to TRBJ1-6, with TRBD1 matching 7 bases. This CDR3 has 16 residues. Looked up from germline, CDR1 is MNHNY and CDR2 is SVGAGI (reference sequence). Germline trimming cut 5 bases from V and 5 bases from J; bases unmatched to any gene: 9.

The V call is TRBV4-3, the J call TRBJ2-2, with a possible D match to TRBD2 (5 bases). In germline, CDR1 is LGHNA, CDR2 YSLEER. This CDR3 has 15 amino acids. The V end lost 3 bases, the J end lost 1 base, and 9 bases lay between the germline ends. The CDR3 loop is CASSQDFLNTGELFF. CDR3 DNA sequence: TGCGCCAGCAGCCAGGACTTTCTGAACACCGGGGAGCTGTTTTTT.

V is TRBV4-3 and J is TRBJ2-1, with 8 positions matching TRBD1. Trimming removed 0 bases from V and 4 bases from J; junction bases left unmatched: 8. This CDR3 has 17 residues. Per germline, CDR1 LGHNA and CDR2 YSLEER. This CDR3 reads CASSQELRGTGYNEQFF. CDR3 coding DNA: TGCGCCAGCAGCCAAGAGTTAAGGGGGACAGGTTACAATGAGCAGTTCTTC.

The V gene is TRBV28, the J gene TRBJ1-4; no firm D call. The germline gives CDR1 MDHEN, CDR2 SYDVKM. V dropped 6 bases and J dropped 10 bases, with 12 bases sitting between them. The CDR3 covers 12 residues. In DNA form, the CDR3 reads TGTGCCAGCAGCGGGGAGTGGGGAAAACTGTTTTTT. It codes for CASSGEWGKLFF.

The chain is built from TRBV21-1 and TRBJ2-7; no check of the table's D call, TRBD1, against the DNA was made. TRBV21-1 is a recognized pseudogene. This CDR3 has 17 amino acids. Written as DNA, the CDR3 is TGTGCCAGCAGCAAAGAGGGAAGGGGACAGGTCTCCTACGAGCAGTACTTC. This sequence encodes CASSKEGRGQVSYEQYF.

The V call is TRBV19, the J call TRBJ1-1; D is unclear. The CDR3 spans 13 residues. V was trimmed by 0 bases and J by 6 bases, leaving 8 bases between them. The germline V gene has CDR1 LNHDA and CDR2 SQIVND (reference sequence). Here the CDR3 DNA reads TGTGCCAGTAGTATAGAGGGCAGCTCTGAAGCTTTCTTT. This codes for CASSIEGSSEAFF.

The gene calls are TRBV7-3 and TRBJ1-5; maybe TRBD1 (5 bases). The CDR3 spans 15 residues. V lost 6 bases to trimming and J lost 6 bases, with 18 bases between them. In germline, CDR1 is SGHTA, CDR2 FQGTGA. The CDR3 is CASSLTGVRSQPQHF. The CDR3 coding sequence is TGTGCCAGCAGTCTTACAGGTGTAAGAAGTCAGCCCCAGCATTTT.

J is TRBJ2-2 and V is TRBV9; 8 nucleotides match TRBD2. Trimming at V came to 0 bases and at J to 7 bases, leaving 5 bases not matched to a gene. The V gene's germline CDR1 is SGDLS and CDR2 YYNGEE. The CDR3 has 15 residues. This chain's CDR3 is CASSVAGGEGGELFF. In DNA form, the CDR3 reads TGTGCCAGCAGCGTAGCCGGGGGGGAAGGCGGGGAGCTGTTTTTT.

The chain recombines TRBV2 with TRBJ1-2; D is uncertain. CDR1 SNHLY and CDR2 FYNNEI come from the germline V gene. Deletions cut 1 base from V and 7 bases from J, with 7 bases between. The CDR3 totals 12 residues. The CDR3 loop reads CASSEGRPGYTF. CDR3 in DNA: TGTGCCAGCAGTGAAGGCAGGCCTGGCTACACCTTC.

This sequence joins TRBV4-1 and TRBJ1-4, with D possibly being TRBD1 (5 bases). Germline assignment: CDR1 MGHRA and CDR2 YSYEKL. Deletions cut 4 bases from V and 8 bases from J, with 20 bases between. CDR3 length: 16 residues. The CDR3 DNA reads as TGCGCCAGCAGCCCCAGACTGACAGCCGACGGGGAAAAACTGTTTTTT. It is translated as CASSPRLTADGEKLFF.

About this clone: The same CDR3 arises from other DNA sequences in this sample as well. The rearrangement uses TRBV6-5 and TRBJ2-5; TRBD1 matches at 8 bases. CDR1 and CDR2 from the germline V gene are MNHEY and SVGAGI. The CDR3 contains 14 residues. Trimming took 2 bases from V and 3 from J; bases not matched to a gene: 2. CDR3 nucleotide sequence: TGTGCCAGCAGTTACGGGACAGGCGAAGAGACCCAGTACTTC. Translation: CASSYGTGEETQYF.

The chain combines TRBV29-1 with TRBJ2-5; weak D call: TRBD2 (6 bases). The DNA end favors TRBJ2-7, so the J call may be wrong. Germline V gene lookup returns CDR1 SQVTM and CDR2 ANQGSEA. The CDR3 covers 12 residues. The DNA for the CDR3 is TGCAGCGTTGAAAAAGGAGGGAACGAGCAGTACTTC. As protein: CSVEKGGNEQYF.